A selection of T cell receptor beta chains follows, all from one sample in a study of neurological immune-mediated disorders. TCRdb reprocessed the 5' RACE reads via MiXCR and lists one record per CDR3 protein. The repertoire holds 93,000 or so distinct CDR3 sequences, 11% seen once, with around 3.1% in the top ten. Sequencing used PBMCs. These receptors were collected from a female donor with HTLV-1-associated myelopathy (HAM/TSP). CDR3s include the opening cysteine and the closing phenylalanine or tryptophan.

v_call cdr3_aa
TRBV5-6 CASKPRGRTDTQYF
TRBV5-1 CASSGDRGGRAYNEQFF
TRBV12-3/TRBV12-4 CASRSAQFYNEQFF
TRBV5-1 CASSFGTGSYEQYF
TRBV4-2 CASSQGQGPSGNTIYF
TRBV4-1 CASSQSPGQGTNSLQETQYF
TRBV5-1 CASVLRGASTDTQYF
TRBV5-5 CASSFGPRDGDTGELFF
TRBV9 CASSVARGFVDGELFF
TRBV5-1 CASSLGTSETQYF
TRBV5-1 CASSLQVGGANYGYTF
TRBV20-1 CSAILRGLYGGPNGYTF
TRBV2 CASSERGLGTDTQYF
TRBV7-9 CASSPASYEQYF
TRBV10-3 CAISEGGGGPYNEQFF
TRBV12-3/TRBV12-4 CASSLGHGSQPQHF
TRBV14 CASSHYGGSDYGYTF
TRBV5-1 CASSPQLQFTGELFF
TRBV6-1 CAFRDYIDTQYF
TRBV5-1 CASSKSLTGNTEAFF
TRBV7-6 CASSSLGAGGYNEQFF
TRBV7-2 CASSTNTGELFF
TRBV6-5 CASTTQGGEGNEQFF
TRBV20-1 CSARGVGAQWANVLTF
TRBV12-3/TRBV12-4 CASSLYGTEAFF
TRBV18 CASSHSASYEQYF
TRBV24-1 CATSDSRDSIYEQYF